Described below is a single TCR beta chain sequence and its context. Original methodology: Amplification of reference gene primers provided the estimated nucleated cell counts. Only in-frame clones appear in the TCRdb table, and some are missing; sequencing was by immunoSEQ multiplex PCR. The V and J calls and clone size were taken over from that table, and D and trimming were inferred from the DNA. The sample includes about 130,000 clones, around 83% of them seen just once. The sample comes from a study of blood T cell repertoires in COVID-19. Study context: The United States, Italy and Spain were the sources of the acute and convalescent COVID-19 samples. In each case, the material was cDNA or gDNA derived from T cells, B-cell-depleted T cells, or PBMCs.

Germline assignment: CDR1 SQVTM and CDR2 ANQGSEA. The CDR3 has 16 amino acids. Trimming removed 4 bases at V and 5 bases at J, with 23 bases between. The sequence was obtained from a woman aged 45 to 65 with acute or convalescent COVID-19. Sample: peripheral blood. This chain connects TRBV29-1 to TRBJ1-1; perhaps TRBD1 as D (5 bases). The CDR3 DNA reads as TGCAGCGTTGTTAGGCGTTTGAAACGGGGGATTACTGAAGCTTTCTTT. The encoded protein is CSVVRRLKRGITEAFF.